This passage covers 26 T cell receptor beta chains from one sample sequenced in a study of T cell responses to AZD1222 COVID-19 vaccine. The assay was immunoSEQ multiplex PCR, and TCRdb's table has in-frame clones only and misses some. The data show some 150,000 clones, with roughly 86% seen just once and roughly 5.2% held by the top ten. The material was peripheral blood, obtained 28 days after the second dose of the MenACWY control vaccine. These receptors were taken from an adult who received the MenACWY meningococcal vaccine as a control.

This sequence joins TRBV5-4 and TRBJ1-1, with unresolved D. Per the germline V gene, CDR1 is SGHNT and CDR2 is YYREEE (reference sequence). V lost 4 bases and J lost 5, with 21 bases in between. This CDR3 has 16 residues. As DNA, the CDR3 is TGTGCCAGCAGCGTAAACAGCATCCCCGCCTCAACTGAAGCTTTCTTT. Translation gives CASSVNSIPASTEAFF.

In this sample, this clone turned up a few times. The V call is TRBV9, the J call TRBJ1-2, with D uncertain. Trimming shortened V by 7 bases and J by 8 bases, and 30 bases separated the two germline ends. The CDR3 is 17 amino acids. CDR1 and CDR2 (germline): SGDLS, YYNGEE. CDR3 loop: CASAPPREEGSGRGYTF. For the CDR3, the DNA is TGTGCCAGCGCTCCCCCGAGGGAGGAGGGATCGGGTCGCGGCTACACCTTC.

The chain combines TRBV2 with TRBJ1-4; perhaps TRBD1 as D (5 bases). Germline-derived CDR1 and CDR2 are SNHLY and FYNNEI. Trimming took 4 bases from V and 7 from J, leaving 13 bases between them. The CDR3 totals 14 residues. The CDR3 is CASSGNPGGEKLFF. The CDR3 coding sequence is TGTGCCAGCAGTGGTAACCCGGGGGGTGAAAAACTGTTTTTT.

This CDR3 is CASSLFRLRMGEKLFF. DNA for the CDR3: TGTGCCAGCAGTCTTTTCCGACTCAGGATGGGTGAAAAACTGTTTTTT. V usage is TRBV28 and J usage is TRBJ1-4; no clear D. Germline V gene lookup returns CDR1 MDHEN and CDR2 SYDVKM. V lost 5 bases, J lost 7 bases, and 20 bases lay in between. The CDR3 loop spans 16 amino acids.

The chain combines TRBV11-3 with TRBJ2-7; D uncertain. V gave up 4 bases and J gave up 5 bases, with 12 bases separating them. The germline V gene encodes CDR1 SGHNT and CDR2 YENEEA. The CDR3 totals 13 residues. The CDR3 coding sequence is TGTGCCAGCAGCTCCCATGAGACCGACGAGCAGTACTTC. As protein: CASSSHETDEQYF.

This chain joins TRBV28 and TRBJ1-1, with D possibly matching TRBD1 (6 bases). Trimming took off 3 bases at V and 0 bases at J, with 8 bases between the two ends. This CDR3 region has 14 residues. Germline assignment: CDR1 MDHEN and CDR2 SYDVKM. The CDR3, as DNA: TGTGCCAGCAGTTTCCAGGGGTTGAACACTGAAGCTTTCTTT. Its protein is CASSFQGLNTEAFF.

The CDR3 DNA is TGTGCCAGCAGCTTAGGACTAGCGGGAGGGCCCTCGGGTAATGAGCAGTTCTTC. Encoded protein: CASSLGLAGGPSGNEQFF. This rearrangement joins TRBV7-6 to TRBJ2-1; 14 bases map to TRBD2. Per the germline V gene, CDR1 is SGHVS and CDR2 is FNYEAQ. V gave up 1 base and J gave up 7 bases; unmatched junction bases: 9. This CDR3 region has 18 residues.

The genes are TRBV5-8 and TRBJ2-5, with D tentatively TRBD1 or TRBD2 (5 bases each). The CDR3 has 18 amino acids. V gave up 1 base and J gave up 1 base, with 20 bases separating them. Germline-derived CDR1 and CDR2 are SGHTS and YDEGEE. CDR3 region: CASSLSGSRWGSQETQYF. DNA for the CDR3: TGTGCCAGCAGCTTGTCTGGCAGCCGATGGGGGTCCCAAGAGACCCAGTACTTC.

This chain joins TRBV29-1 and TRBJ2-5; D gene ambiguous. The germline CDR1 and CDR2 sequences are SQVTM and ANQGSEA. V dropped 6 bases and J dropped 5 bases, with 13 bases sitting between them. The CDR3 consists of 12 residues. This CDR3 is CSVTVGTETQYF. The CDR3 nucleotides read TGCAGCGTGACGGTCGGAACGGAGACCCAGTACTTC.

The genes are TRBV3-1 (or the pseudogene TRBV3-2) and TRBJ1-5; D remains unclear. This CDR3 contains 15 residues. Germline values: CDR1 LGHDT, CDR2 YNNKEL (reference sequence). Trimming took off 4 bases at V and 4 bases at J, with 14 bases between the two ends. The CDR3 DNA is TGTGCCAGCAGCCCAGGCGGACTCCCGAATCAGCCCCAGCATTTT. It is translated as CASSPGGLPNQPQHF.

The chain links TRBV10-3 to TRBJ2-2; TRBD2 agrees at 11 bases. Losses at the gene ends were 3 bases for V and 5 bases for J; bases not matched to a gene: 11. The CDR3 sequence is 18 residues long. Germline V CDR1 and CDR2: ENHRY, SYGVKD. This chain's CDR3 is CAISDPSLAGGGTGELFF. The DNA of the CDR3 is TGTGCCATCAGTGACCCCTCTCTAGCGGGGGGCGGGACCGGGGAGCTGTTTTTT.

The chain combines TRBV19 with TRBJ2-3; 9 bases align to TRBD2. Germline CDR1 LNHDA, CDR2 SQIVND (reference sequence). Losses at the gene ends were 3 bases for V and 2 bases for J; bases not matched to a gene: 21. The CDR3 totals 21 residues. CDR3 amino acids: CASSIAADGNPTSGATDTQYF. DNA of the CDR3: TGTGCCAGTAGTATTGCGGCGGACGGAAACCCGACTAGCGGAGCCACAGATACGCAGTATTTT.

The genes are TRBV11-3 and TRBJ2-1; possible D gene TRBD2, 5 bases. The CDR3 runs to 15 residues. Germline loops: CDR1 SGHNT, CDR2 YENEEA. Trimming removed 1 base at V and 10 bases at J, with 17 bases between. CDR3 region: CASSLGLARAVEQFF. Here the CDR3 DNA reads TGTGCCAGCAGCTTAGGGCTAGCCCGGGCGGTAGAGCAGTTCTTC.

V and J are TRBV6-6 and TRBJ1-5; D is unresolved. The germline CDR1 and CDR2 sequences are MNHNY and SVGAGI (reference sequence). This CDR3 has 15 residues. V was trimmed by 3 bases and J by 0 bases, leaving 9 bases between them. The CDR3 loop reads CASSYGLPSNQPQHF. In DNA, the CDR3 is TGTGCCAGCAGTTATGGTCTGCCTAGCAATCAGCCCCAGCATTTT.

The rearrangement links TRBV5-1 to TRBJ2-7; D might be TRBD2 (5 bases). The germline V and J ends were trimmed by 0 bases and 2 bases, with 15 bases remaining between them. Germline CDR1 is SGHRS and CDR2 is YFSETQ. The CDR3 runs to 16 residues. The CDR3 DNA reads TGCGCCAGCAGCTTGGTCCCGGCGGACGGGGCCTACGAGCAGTACTTC. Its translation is CASSLVPADGAYEQYF.

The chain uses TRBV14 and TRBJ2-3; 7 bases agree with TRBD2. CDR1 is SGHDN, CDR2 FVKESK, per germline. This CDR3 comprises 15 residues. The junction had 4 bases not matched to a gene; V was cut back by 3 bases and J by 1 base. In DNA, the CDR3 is TGTGCCAGCAGCCAGACCCGGGGGGGCACAGATACGCAGTATTTT. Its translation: CASSQTRGGTDTQYF.

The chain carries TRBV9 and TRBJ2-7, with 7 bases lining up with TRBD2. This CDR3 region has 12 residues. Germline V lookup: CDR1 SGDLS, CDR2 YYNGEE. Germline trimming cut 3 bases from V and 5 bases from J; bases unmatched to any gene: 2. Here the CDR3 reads CASSATSNEQYF. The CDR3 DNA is TGTGCCAGCAGCGCGACTAGCAACGAGCAGTACTTC.

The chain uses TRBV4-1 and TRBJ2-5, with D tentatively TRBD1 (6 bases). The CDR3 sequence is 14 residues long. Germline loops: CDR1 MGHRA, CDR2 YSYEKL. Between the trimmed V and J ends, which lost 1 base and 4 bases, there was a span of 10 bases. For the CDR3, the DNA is TGCGCCAGCAGCCAAGGGGCCAGGGGAGAGACCCAGTACTTC. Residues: CASSQGARGETQYF.

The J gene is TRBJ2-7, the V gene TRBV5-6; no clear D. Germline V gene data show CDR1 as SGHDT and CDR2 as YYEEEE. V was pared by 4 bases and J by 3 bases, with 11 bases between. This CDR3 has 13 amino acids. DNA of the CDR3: TGTGCCAGCAGCCTGGACGCCTACTACGAGCAGTACTTC. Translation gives CASSLDAYYEQYF.

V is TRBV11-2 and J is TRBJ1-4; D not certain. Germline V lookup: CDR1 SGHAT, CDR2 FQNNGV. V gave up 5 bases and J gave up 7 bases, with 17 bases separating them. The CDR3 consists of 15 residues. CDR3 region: CASSQSGNKGEKLFF. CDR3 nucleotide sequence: TGTGCCAGCAGCCAAAGTGGGAACAAGGGTGAAAAACTGTTTTTT.

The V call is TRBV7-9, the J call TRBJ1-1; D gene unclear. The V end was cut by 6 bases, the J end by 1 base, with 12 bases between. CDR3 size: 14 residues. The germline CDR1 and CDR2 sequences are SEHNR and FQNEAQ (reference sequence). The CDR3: CASSLESANTEAFF. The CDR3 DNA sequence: TGTGCCAGCAGTCTGGAGTCGGCGAACACTGAAGCTTTCTTT.

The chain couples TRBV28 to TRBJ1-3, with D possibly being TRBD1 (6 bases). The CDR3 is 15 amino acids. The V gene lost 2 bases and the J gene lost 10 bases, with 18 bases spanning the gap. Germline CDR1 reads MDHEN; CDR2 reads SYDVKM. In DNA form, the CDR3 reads TGTGCCAGCAGTTTACGCGGGGGCTCTCGGGGGACCATATATTTT. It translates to CASSLRGGSRGTIYF.

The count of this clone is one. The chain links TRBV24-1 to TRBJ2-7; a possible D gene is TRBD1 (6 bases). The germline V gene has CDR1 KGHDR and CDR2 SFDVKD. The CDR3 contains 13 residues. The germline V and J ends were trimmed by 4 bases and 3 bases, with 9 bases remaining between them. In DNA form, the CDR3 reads TGTGCCACCAGTGACGACAGGTACTACGAGCAGTACTTC. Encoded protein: CATSDDRYYEQYF.

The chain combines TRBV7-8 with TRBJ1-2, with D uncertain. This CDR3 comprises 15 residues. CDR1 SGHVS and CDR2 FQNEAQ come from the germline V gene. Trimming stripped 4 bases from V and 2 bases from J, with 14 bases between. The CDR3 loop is CASSWGMRPNYGYTF. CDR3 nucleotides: TGTGCCAGCAGCTGGGGTATGAGACCAAACTATGGCTACACCTTC.

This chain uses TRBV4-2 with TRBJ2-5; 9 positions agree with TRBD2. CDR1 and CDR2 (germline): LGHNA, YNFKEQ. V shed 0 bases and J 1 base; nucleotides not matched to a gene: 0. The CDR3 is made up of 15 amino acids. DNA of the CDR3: TGTGCCAGCAGCCAAGAGCGGGGGGGCCAAGAGACCCAGTACTTC. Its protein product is CASSQERGGQETQYF.

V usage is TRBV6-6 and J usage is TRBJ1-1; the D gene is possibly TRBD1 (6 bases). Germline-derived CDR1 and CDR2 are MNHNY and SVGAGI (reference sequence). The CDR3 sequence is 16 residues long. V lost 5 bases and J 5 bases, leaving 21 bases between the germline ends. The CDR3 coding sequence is TGTGCCAGCAGTCCTAGCGGAGGGAGGGGGAAGACTGAAGCTTTCTTT. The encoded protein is CASSPSGGRGKTEAFF.